Listed here are 20 T cell receptor beta chains from one sample, sequenced in a study of T cell responses to AZD1222 COVID-19 vaccine. The repertoire was sequenced with immunoSEQ multiplex PCR; TCRdb's copy has only in-frame clones and lacks some. The table includes over 120,000 clones, approximately 91% detected once. The input for sequencing was peripheral blood, taken 28 days after the second dose of the MenACWY control vaccine. These receptors originate from an adult who received the MenACWY meningococcal vaccine as a control.

The J gene is TRBJ2-7, the V gene TRBV28; the match to TRBD2 covers 16 bases. This CDR3 has 16 residues. The germline V gene encodes CDR1 MDHEN and CDR2 SYDVKM. Trimming removed 4 bases from V and 2 bases from J; junction bases left unmatched: 2. DNA for the CDR3: TGTGCCAGCAGTTGGGGGACTAGCGGGAGGGCCTACGAGCAGTACTTC. Translating gives CASSWGTSGRAYEQYF.

This chain joins TRBV19 and TRBJ1-5; maybe TRBD1 (5 bases). Trimming removed 4 bases from V and 2 bases from J, with 15 bases in between. Germline V lookup: CDR1 LNHDA, CDR2 SQIVND (reference sequence). This CDR3 has 16 amino acids. CDR3 nucleotide sequence: TGTGCCAGTAGTACCGGGGCAGGGCAGGGCAATCAGCCCCAGCATTTT. Its protein product is CASSTGAGQGNQPQHF. The whole variable domain, remainder taken from reference TRBV19 and TRBJ1-5, is DGGITQSPKYLFRKEGQNVTLSCEQNLNHDAMYWYRQDPGQGLRLIYYSQIVNDFQKGDIAEGYSVSREKKESFPLTVTSAQKNPTAFYLCASSTGAGQGNQPQHFGDGTRLSIL.

The chain recombines TRBV11-2 with TRBJ2-5, with 10 bases lining up with TRBD2. Per the germline V gene, CDR1 is SGHAT and CDR2 is FQNNGV. V shed 0 bases and J 6 bases; nucleotides not matched to a gene: 7. This CDR3 has 16 amino acids. The CDR3: CASSLDSGGAWKTQYF. CDR3 coding DNA: TGTGCCAGCAGCTTAGACAGCGGGGGGGCCTGGAAGACCCAGTACTTC.

The V and J genes are TRBV2 and TRBJ2-3; unclear D gene. Trimming took 6 bases from V and 4 from J, leaving 23 bases between them. The CDR3 length is 17 residues. In germline, CDR1 is SNHLY, CDR2 FYNNEI. The CDR3 DNA follows: TGTGCCAGCAGGGGCAGCCGAACGAACCCCGCCGCAGATACGCAGTATTTT. Protein product: CASRGSRTNPAADTQYF.

The chain is built from TRBV6-5 and TRBJ2-2; TRBD1 aligns across 7 bases. CDR1 and CDR2 (germline): MNHEY, SVGAGI. Trimming cost V 6 bases and J 7 bases; bases outside gene matches: 11. CDR3 size: 15 residues. The CDR3 DNA follows: TGTGCCAGCAGGGGACACGACAGGGCTGGCGGGGAGCTGTTTTTT. This codes for CASRGHDRAGGELFF.

In its sample, this clone was seen once. The chain uses TRBV11-3 and TRBJ1-1; 8 bases are a match to TRBD1. Germline CDR1 is SGHNT and CDR2 is YENEEA. Unmatched junction bases numbered 3, after V lost 5 bases and J lost 1 base. The CDR3 spans 14 residues. CDR3 region: CASSATGENTEAFF. The CDR3 DNA follows: TGTGCCAGCAGCGCGACAGGGGAGAACACTGAAGCTTTCTTT.

The chain joins TRBV7-8 to TRBJ1-4; D might be TRBD1 (5 bases). V was trimmed by 1 base and J by 4 bases, leaving 19 bases between them. CDR3 size: 18 residues. The germline V gene has CDR1 SGHVS and CDR2 FQNEAQ. The CDR3 loop is CASSLVSGAGPINEKLFF. Written as DNA, the CDR3 is TGTGCCAGCAGCTTAGTTAGTGGCGCGGGACCGATTAATGAAAAACTGTTTTTT.

The V and J genes are TRBV6-1 and TRBJ2-3; 13 bases map to TRBD2. CDR3 length equals 17 residues. Germline assignment: CDR1 MNHNS and CDR2 SASEGT. V shed 3 bases, J shed 4 bases, and the junction held 7 bases outside the gene matches. The CDR3 loop is CASSDPGLAGRSDTQYF. DNA for the CDR3: TGTGCCAGCAGTGATCCGGGACTAGCGGGGAGATCAGATACGCAGTATTTT.

This sequence joins TRBV7-8 and TRBJ1-4; D ambiguous. The V gene lost 4 bases and the J gene lost 3 bases, with 6 bases spanning the gap. The CDR3 length is 13 residues. Germline CDR1 and CDR2: SGHVS and FQNEAQ. The CDR3 region is CASSSGPNEKLFF. The CDR3 bases are TGTGCCAGCAGCTCCGGCCCTAATGAAAAACTGTTTTTT.

V usage is TRBV13 and J usage is TRBJ2-1; 10 bases line up with TRBD2. The CDR3 loop spans 19 amino acids. J was trimmed by 2 bases and V by 1 base; bases with no gene match: 11. Germline assignment: CDR1 PRHDT and CDR2 FYEKMQ (reference sequence). The CDR3 here is CASSLAFLAGVVAYNEQFF. The CDR3 coding sequence is TGTGCCAGCAGCTTAGCGTTCCTAGCGGGGGTAGTAGCCTACAATGAGCAGTTCTTC.

The chain uses TRBV29-1 and TRBJ1-4, with no clear D. This CDR3 comprises 11 residues. CDR1 and CDR2 (germline): SQVTM, ANQGSEA. The V and J ends lost 1 base and 8 bases respectively, with 5 bases between them. CDR3 in amino acids: CSVEGPEKLFF. The CDR3 nucleotides are TGCAGCGTTGAAGGACCAGAAAAACTGTTTTTT. Complete variable domain (other parts from reference TRBV29-1 and TRBJ1-4): SAVISQKPSRDICQRGTSLTIQCQVDSQVTMMFWYRQQPGQSLTLIATANQGSEATYESGFVIDKFPISRPNLTFSTLTVSNMSPEDSSIYLCSVEGPEKLFFGSGTQLSVL.

The chain recombines TRBV3-1 (or the pseudogene TRBV3-2) with TRBJ1-5, with a weak D call TRBD1 (5 bases). The V gene lost 4 bases and the J gene lost 4 bases, with 11 bases spanning the gap. The CDR3 spans 14 residues. Germline CDR1 is LGHDT and CDR2 is YNNKEL (reference sequence). In nucleotides, the CDR3 is TGTGCCAGCAGCCCCGATCGGGGGAATCAGCCCCAGCATTTT. Its protein product is CASSPDRGNQPQHF.

The chain couples TRBV2 to TRBJ1-2, with a weak D call TRBD1 (5 bases). The V gene's germline CDR1 is SNHLY and CDR2 FYNNEI. The germline V and J ends were trimmed by 2 bases and 2 bases, with 6 bases remaining between them. This CDR3 contains 13 residues. CDR3 in DNA: TGTGCCAGCAGTGAAACAGGAAACTATGGCTACACCTTC. This codes for CASSETGNYGYTF.

The CDR3 reads CASRVTWTGAEAFF. CDR3 nucleotide sequence: TGTGCCAGCAGGGTAACTTGGACGGGTGCTGAAGCTTTCTTT. The V gene is TRBV2, the J gene TRBJ1-1; D remains ambiguous. In germline, CDR1 is SNHLY, CDR2 FYNNEI. V was pared by 6 bases and J by 6 bases, with 17 bases between. This CDR3 is 14 amino acids long.

This clone appeared a single time. V and J are TRBV3-1 (or the pseudogene TRBV3-2) and TRBJ2-2, with D tentatively TRBD1 (5 bases). The CDR3 runs to 21 residues. The ends were cut back, 4 bases at V and 4 bases at J, with 31 bases in the middle. Germline assignment: CDR1 LGHDT and CDR2 YNNKEL (reference sequence). CDR3 in DNA: TGTGCCAGCAGCCCCGGACATCGGCCGGTCGGCGGAAAATTCGGCACCGGGGAGCTGTTTTTT. It encodes CASSPGHRPVGGKFGTGELFF.

The rearrangement links TRBV7-9 to TRBJ1-2; possible D gene TRBD1, 6 bases. The germline V gene has CDR1 SEHNR and CDR2 FQNEAQ (reference sequence). With 5 bases removed from V and 4 bases from J, the gap between germline ends came to 17 bases. The CDR3 spans 15 residues. The CDR3 reads CASSPHREEIYGYTF. CDR3 nucleotides: TGTGCCAGCAGCCCCCACAGGGAAGAGATCTATGGCTACACCTTC.

The chain links TRBV18 to TRBJ2-6; TRBD1 might be the D (6 bases). This CDR3 region has 16 residues. Trimming left V 2 bases short and J 0 bases short, with 8 bases between. Germline V gene sequence: CDR1 KGHSH, CDR2 LQKENI. The DNA for the CDR3 is TGTGCCAGCTCACCAGCACAGGGCTCTGGGGCCAACGTCCTGACTTTC. Protein: CASSPAQGSGANVLTF.

V and J are TRBV9 and TRBJ2-3; TRBD1 matches at 8 bases. The trim removed 2 bases at V and 2 bases at J, leaving 4 bases unmatched. In germline, CDR1 is SGDLS, CDR2 YYNGEE. This CDR3 comprises 15 residues. CDR3 in DNA: TGTGCCAGCAGCGTCGGACAGGGTTTCACAGATACGCAGTATTTT. Its protein product is CASSVGQGFTDTQYF.

V is TRBV30 and J is TRBJ2-1; D is perhaps TRBD2 (5 bases). The CDR3 length is 14 residues. Germline V gene lookup returns CDR1 GTSNPN and CDR2 SVGIG (reference sequence). Trimming took 2 bases from V and 7 from J, leaving 15 bases between them. This CDR3 is CAWSRLAVGNEQFF. The CDR3 bases are TGTGCCTGGAGTCGTCTAGCAGTTGGGAATGAGCAGTTCTTC.

The chain employs TRBV28 and TRBJ2-7; 11 nucleotides align to TRBD1. Germline trimming cut 5 bases from V and 6 bases from J; bases unmatched to any gene: 9. This CDR3 region has 15 residues. Germline V gives CDR1 MDHEN, CDR2 SYDVKM. CDR3 protein: CASSPTGQGAGEQYF. CDR3 nucleotide sequence: TGTGCCAGCAGTCCCACCGGACAGGGGGCGGGCGAGCAGTACTTC.